The T cell receptor beta chain described here comes from a study of T cells after yellow fever vaccination. General study results and limits: Only a minor proportion of clonotypes was detected across both CD4 and CD8 compartments. Subsequent to the booster, the majority of primary-vaccination clones reappeared (approximately 95% CD4, approximately 90% CD8). Abundant bulk-derived clonotypes could contaminate FACS-sorted repertoires.

The trim removed 5 bases at V and 15 bases at J, leaving 12 bases unmatched. Germline V gene data show CDR1 as SGHTA and CDR2 as FQGNSA. CDR3 length equals 15 residues. Making TCR cDNA involved 5'RACE template switching, which added UMIs and a universal primer site. TCRdb itself ran the 5' RACE reads through MiXCR, one entry per CDR3 protein. The data hold a few hundred thousand distinct CDR3 sequences, with 4% observed a single time. Worth noting for this clonotype: Its antigen is unknown.

The clonotype originates from a man between 18 and 29 years old who received the YFV17D yellow fever vaccine. Here the sequenced sample was PBMCs, taken 5 days after the yellow fever booster vaccination. This sequence joins TRBV7-2 and TRBJ2-1; 14 nucleotides match TRBD2. DNA for the CDR3: TGTGCCAGCAGCCCCCCGGGACTAGCGGGGGACCGAGCGTTCTTC. This sequence encodes CASSPPGLAGDRAFF.